These T cell receptor beta chains were read from a single sample in a study of blood T cells in healthy people across ages. TCRdb processed the 5' RACE reads anew with MiXCR; each CDR3 protein has one entry. The sample holds 850,000 to 1,000,000 distinct CDR3 sequences, 45% to 50% seen once. The sample comprised blood. The origin of the receptors is a man aged 25-45 years in good health. CDR3s leave out the opening cysteine and the closing phenylalanine or tryptophan.

v_call | cdr3_aa
TRBV12-3/TRBV12-4 | ASSLGQHLSLNTEAF
TRBV7-6 | ASSPRTDYNYGYT
TRBV27 | ASSLLSHSQETQF
TRBV4-3 | ASSQDIASGTLQF
TRBV5-1 | ASSPGQSSNYGYT
TRBV5-1 | ASSLAGGGRADTQY
TRBV9 | ASSPLAGEGGDTQY
TRBV27 | ASSLAYRGNQPQH
TRBV7-9 | ASSLTRTAGPGELF
TRBV7-9 | ASSSGHLQGSQF
TRBV29-1 | SVEIAGVYPETQY
TRBV7-9 | ASSPNRGHSPLH
TRBV7-8 | ASSGRPGGGEKLF
TRBV20-1 | SARDPSGWDIQY
TRBV5-1 | ASSLGPVGAIDEQY
TRBV4-2 | ASSQAMKNTEAF
TRBV12-3/TRBV12-4 | ASSLDSRGQF
TRBV7-2 | ASSLVFARGPGEQY
TRBV29-1 | SVGGGRVSTGELF
TRBV10-3 | AISDPSGEAKNIQY
TRBV7-9 | ASSSDWERVEQF
TRBV24-1 | ATSTFTLYGYT
TRBV7-3 | ASSQTGEHEQY